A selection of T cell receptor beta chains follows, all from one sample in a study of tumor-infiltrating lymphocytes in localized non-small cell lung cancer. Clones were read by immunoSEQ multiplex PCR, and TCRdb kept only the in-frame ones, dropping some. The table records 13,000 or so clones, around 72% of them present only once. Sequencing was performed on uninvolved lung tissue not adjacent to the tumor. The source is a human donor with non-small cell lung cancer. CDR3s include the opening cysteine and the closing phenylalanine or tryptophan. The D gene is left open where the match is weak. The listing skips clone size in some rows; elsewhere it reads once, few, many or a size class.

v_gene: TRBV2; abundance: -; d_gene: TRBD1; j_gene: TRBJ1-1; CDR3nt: TGTGCCAGCACCGGACAGGGTTTCACTGAAGCTTTCTTT; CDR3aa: CASTGQGFTEAFF
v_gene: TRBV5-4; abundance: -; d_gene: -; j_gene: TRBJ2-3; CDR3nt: TGTGCCAGCAGCCCCCGACGGGACTTAACCACAGATACGCAGTATTTT; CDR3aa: CASSPRRDLTTDTQYF
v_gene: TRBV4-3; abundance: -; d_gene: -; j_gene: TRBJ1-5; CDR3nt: TGCGCCAGCAGCCAAGGAATAGGGGCTCAGCCCCAGCATTTT; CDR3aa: CASSQGIGAQPQHF
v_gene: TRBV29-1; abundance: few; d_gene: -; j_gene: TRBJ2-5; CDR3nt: TGCAGCGTTGACAGGAGCCAACAAGAGACCCAGTACTTC; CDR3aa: CSVDRSQQETQYF
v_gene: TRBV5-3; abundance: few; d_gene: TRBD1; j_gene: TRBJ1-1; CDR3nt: TGTGCCAGAAGCCCTCGGGACAGTCAGAACACTGAAGCTTTCTTT; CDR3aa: CARSPRDSQNTEAFF
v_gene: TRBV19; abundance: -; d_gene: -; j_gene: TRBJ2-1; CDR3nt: TGTGCCAGTAGTATAGAGCGGGACAGTTTTTTCAATGAGCAGTTCTTC; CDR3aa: CASSIERDSFFNEQFF
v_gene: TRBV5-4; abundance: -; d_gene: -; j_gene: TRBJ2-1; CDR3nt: TGCGCCAGCAGCTTTACGGATTACAATGAGCAGTTCTTC; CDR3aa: CASSFTDYNEQFF
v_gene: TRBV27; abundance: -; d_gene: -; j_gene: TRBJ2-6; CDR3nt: TGTGCCAGCAGTTCCAGGGTTCACAGCTCTGGGGCCAACGTCCTGACTTTC; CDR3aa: CASSSRVHSSGANVLTF
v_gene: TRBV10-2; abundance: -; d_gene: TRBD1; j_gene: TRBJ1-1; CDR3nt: TGCGCCAGCAGTTTACAGGGGGGGAACACTGAAGCTTTCTTT; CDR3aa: CASSLQGGNTEAFF
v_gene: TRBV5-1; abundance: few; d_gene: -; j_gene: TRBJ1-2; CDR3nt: TGCGCCAGCAGCTTGGCAACCGGTTCTAACTATGGCTACACCTTC; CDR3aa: CASSLATGSNYGYTF
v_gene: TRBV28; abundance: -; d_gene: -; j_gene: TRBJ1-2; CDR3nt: TGTGCCAGCAGTTTCGGGGTTGATGGCTACACCTTC; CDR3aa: CASSFGVDGYTF
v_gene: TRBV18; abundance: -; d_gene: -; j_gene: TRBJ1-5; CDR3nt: TGTGCCAGCTCCCTCCGGACAGCCCTTAATCAGCCCCAGCATTTT; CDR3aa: CASSLRTALNQPQHF
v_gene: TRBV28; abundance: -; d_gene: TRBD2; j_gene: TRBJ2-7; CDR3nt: TGTGCCAGCAGTCCCCCTGGACTAGCGGGTTACGAGCAGTACTTC; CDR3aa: CASSPPGLAGYEQYF
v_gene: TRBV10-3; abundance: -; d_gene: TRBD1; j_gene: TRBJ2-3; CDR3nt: TGTGCCATCAGTCGACAGGGTGGTAGGGATACGCAGTATTTT; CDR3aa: CAISRQGGRDTQYF
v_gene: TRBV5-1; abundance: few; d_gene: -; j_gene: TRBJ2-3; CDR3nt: TGCGCCAGCAGCTTGTTGAGCACAGATACGCAGTATTTT; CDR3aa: CASSLLSTDTQYF
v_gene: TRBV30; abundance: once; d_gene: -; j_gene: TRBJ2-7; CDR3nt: TGTGCCTGGGGGTTGGGTCCCTACAAGCAGTACTTC; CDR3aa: CAWGLGPYKQYF
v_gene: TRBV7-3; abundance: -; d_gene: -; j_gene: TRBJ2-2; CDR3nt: TGTGCCAGCAGCCCAGGACAGTCGAACACCGGGGAGCTGTTTTTT; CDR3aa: CASSPGQSNTGELFF
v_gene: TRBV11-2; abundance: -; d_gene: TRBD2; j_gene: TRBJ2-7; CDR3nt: TGTGCCAGCAGCGCAGAGCGGGAGGGAACCTACGAGCAGTACTTC; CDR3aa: CASSAEREGTYEQYF
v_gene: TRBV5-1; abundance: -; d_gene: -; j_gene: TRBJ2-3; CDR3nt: TGCGCCAGCAGCTTTGGGGTCGGGGGGACAGGATTTACAACAGATACGCAGTATTTT; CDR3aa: CASSFGVGGTGFTTDTQYF
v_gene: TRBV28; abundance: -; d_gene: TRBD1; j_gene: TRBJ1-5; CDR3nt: TGTGCCAGCAGTTTGGACAGGTGGGGGTATAGCAATCAGCCCCAGCATTTT; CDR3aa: CASSLDRWGYSNQPQHF
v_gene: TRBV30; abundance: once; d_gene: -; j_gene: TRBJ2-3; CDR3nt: TGTGCCTGGAGTGTTGGGGCTAGAGAGACAGATACGCAGTATTTT; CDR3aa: CAWSVGARETDTQYF
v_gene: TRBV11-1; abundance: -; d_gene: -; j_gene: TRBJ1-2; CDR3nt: TGTGCCAGCAGCTTTAGAGGGGCCACTAACTATGGCTACACCTTC; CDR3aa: CASSFRGATNYGYTF
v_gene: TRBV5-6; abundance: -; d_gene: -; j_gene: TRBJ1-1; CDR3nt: TGTGCCAGCACCCTTGGCCCGGGCGGGAACACTGAAGCTTTCTTT; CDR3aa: CASTLGPGGNTEAFF
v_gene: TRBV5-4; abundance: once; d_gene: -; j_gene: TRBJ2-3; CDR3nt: TGTGCCAGCAGCTTTCAGACAGGAGATACGCAGTATTTT; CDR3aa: CASSFQTGDTQYF
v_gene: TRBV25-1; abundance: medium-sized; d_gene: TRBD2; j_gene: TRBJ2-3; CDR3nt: TGTGCCAGCAGTGGCCAGACTAGCGGGGCGACAGTGCCGCAGTATTTT; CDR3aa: CASSGQTSGATVPQYF
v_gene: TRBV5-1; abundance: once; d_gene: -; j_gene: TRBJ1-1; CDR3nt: TGCGCCAGCAGCTTGGAATACCTGAACACTGAAGCTTTCTTT; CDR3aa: CASSLEYLNTEAFF
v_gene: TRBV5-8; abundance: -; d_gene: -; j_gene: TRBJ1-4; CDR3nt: TGTGCCAGCAGCCAAGATGGGAGTGCAACTAATGAAAAACTGTTTTTT; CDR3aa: CASSQDGSATNEKLFF
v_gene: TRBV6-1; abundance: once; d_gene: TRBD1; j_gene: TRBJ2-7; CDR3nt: TGTGCCAGCAGTGAACTCTTCGGACAGGGCGGCTACGAGCAGTACTTC; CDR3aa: CASSELFGQGGYEQYF
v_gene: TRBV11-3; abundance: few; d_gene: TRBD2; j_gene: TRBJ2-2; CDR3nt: TGTGCCAGCAGCCGACTAGCGGGGGGGAACACCGGGGAGCTGTTTTTT; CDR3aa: CASSRLAGGNTGELFF
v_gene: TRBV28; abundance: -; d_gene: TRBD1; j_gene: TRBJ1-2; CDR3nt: TGTGCCAGCAGTTCACCTACAGGGGGCGCATTAGATGGCTACACCTTC; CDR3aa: CASSSPTGGALDGYTF
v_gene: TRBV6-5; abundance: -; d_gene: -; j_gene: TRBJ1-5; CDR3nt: TGTGCCAGCAGTCCCCGTCGGAATCAGCCCCAGCATTTT; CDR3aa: CASSPRRNQPQHF
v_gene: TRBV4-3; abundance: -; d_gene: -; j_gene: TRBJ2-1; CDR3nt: TGCGCCAGCAGCCCCCGGGACTCCTCCTACAATGAGCAGTTCTTC; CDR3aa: CASSPRDSSYNEQFF
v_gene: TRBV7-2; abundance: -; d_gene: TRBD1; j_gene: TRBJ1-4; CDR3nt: TGTGCCAGCAGCTTCCAGTTAGGACAGGGAGAAAAACTGTTTTTT; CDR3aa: CASSFQLGQGEKLFF
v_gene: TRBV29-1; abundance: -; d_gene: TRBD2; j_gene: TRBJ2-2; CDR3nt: TGCAGCGTTGATTGGGAGGGGACCGGGGAGCTGTTTTTT; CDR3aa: CSVDWEGTGELFF
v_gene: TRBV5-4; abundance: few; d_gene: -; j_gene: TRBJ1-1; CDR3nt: TGTGCCAGCAGCTTGGCCCGGGGGGGAGCGGCTTTCTTT; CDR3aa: CASSLARGGAAFF
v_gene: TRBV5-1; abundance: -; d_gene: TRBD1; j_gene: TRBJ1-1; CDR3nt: TGCGCCAGCAGCTCCGGACAGGGGGCAGCTGAAGCTTTCTTT; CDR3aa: CASSSGQGAAEAFF
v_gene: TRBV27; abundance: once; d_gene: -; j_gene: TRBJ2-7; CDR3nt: TGTGCCAGCAGTCCTCTCGACAGCGCCCTGCTGGGGCGCGAGCAGTACTTC; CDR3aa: CASSPLDSALLGREQYF
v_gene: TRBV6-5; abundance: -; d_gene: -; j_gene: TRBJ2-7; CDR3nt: TGTGCCAGCAGTTTTTCGGGCTCAAGCTACGAGCAGTACTTC; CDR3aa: CASSFSGSSYEQYF
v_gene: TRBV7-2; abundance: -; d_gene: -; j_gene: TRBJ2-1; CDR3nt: TGTGCCAGCAGCTTAGCCCGGATCCCCGAGCAGTTCTTC; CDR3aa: CASSLARIPEQFF
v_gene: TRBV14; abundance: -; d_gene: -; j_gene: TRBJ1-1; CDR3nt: TGTGCCAGCAGCCCCCATCAGGACACTGAAGCTTTCTTT; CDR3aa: CASSPHQDTEAFF
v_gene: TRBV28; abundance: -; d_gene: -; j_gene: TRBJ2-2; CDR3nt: TGTGCCAGCAGAGGGACTAACACCGGGGAGCTGTTTTTT; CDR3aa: CASRGTNTGELFF
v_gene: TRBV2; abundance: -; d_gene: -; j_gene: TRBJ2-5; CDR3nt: TGTGCCAGCAGAACGGATCAAGAGACCCAGTACTTC; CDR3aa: CASRTDQETQYF
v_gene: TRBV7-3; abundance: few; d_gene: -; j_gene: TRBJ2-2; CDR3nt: TGTGCCAGCAGCTTAAATTTTGCCGGGGAGCTGTTTTTT; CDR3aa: CASSLNFAGELFF
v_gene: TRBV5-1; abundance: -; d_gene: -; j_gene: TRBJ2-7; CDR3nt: TGCGCCAGCGCGTCAGAGACCCCTCCCTACGAGCAGTACTTC; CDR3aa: CASASETPPYEQYF
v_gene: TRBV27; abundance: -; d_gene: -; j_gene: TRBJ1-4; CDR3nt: TGTGCCAGCAAAATGACACCCGTTAATGAAAAACTGTTTTTT; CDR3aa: CASKMTPVNEKLFF
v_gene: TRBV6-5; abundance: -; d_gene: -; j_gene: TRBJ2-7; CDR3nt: TGTGCCAGCAACCCCGACTTTACCTCCTACGAGCAGTACTTC; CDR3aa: CASNPDFTSYEQYF
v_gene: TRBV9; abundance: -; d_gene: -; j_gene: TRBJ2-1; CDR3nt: TGTGCCAGCAGCCCGTCAAGCAGGGCTCCCAATGAGCAGTTCTTC; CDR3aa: CASSPSSRAPNEQFF
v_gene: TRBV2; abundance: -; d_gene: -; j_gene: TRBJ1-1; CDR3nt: TGTGCCAGCCCAGGTTGGACTGAAGCTTTCTTT; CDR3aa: CASPGWTEAFF
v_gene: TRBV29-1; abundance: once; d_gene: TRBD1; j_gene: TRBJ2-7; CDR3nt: TGCAGCGTTTTCCCGGGACAGGACTACGAGCAGTACTTC; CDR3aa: CSVFPGQDYEQYF
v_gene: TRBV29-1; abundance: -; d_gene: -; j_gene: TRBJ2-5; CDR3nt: TGCAGCGTTGATGCGATCGTGGAGACCCAGTACTTC; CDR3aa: CSVDAIVETQYF
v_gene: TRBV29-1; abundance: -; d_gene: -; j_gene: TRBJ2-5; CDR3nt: TGCAGCGTTAACTTACTTGGACAAGAGACCCAGTACTTC; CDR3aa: CSVNLLGQETQYF
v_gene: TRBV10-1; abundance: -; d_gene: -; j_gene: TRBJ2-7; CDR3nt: TGCGCCAGCAGTGAGGGATCCGGGACGGGGAAACGCTACGAGCAGTACTTC; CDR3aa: CASSEGSGTGKRYEQYF
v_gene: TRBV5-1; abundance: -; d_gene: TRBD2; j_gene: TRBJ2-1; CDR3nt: TGCGCCAGCAGCTTGCACGGCGGGGGTTCCTACAATGAGCAGTTCTTC; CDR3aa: CASSLHGGGSYNEQFF
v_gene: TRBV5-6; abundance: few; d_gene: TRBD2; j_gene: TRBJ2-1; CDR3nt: TGTGCCAGCAGCCCGCTAGCGGGAGTTTACAATGAGCAGTTCTTC; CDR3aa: CASSPLAGVYNEQFF
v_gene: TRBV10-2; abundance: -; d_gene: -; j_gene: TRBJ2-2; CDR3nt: TGCGCCAGCAGGGATGGGTTTCGGGGAATGTGGGGGTCGAACACCGGGGAGCTGTTTTTT; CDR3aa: CASRDGFRGMWGSNTGELFF